Presented here are 15 T cell receptor beta chains from one specimen sequenced in a study of blood T cells in healthy people across ages. Alongside a J-beta primer mix, a sample-barcoded 5' primer served in a second PCR lasting about 6 to 12 cycles. TCRdb called the 5' RACE reads again in MiXCR, with one record for every CDR3 protein. The sample records roughly 900,000 distinct CDR3 sequences, 48% being singletons. Input material: blood. These receptor sequences come from a man aged 25 to 45 in good health.

The V gene is TRBV6-2 or TRBV6-3, the J gene TRBJ2-7; TRBD2 agrees at 11 bases. Looked up from germline, CDR1 is MNHEY and CDR2 is SVGEGT. J was trimmed by 1 base and V by 2 bases; bases with no gene match: 10. CDR3 size: 18 residues. CDR3 DNA sequence: TGTGCCAGCAGTTACATCGGGTCCGGGACTAGCGGATCCTACGAGCAGTACTTC. As protein: CASSYIGSGTSGSYEQYF.

The chain is built from TRBV5-4 and TRBJ1-2; 10 bases map to TRBD1. Germline V gene sequence: CDR1 SGHNT, CDR2 YYREEE (reference sequence). The CDR3 covers 15 residues. Trimming cost V 5 bases and J 4 bases; bases outside gene matches: 8. The CDR3 DNA follows: TGTGCCAGCAGACTTTTGACAGGGGGCGGCTATGGCTACACCTTC. This gives the protein CASRLLTGGGYGYTF.

The chain is built from TRBV5-5 and TRBJ2-3, with no clear D. This CDR3 spans 14 amino acids. Germline V gene sequence: CDR1 SGHKS, CDR2 YYEKEE (reference sequence). Trimming shortened V by 2 bases and J by 7 bases, and 14 bases separated the two germline ends. The CDR3 reads CASSFSYNWYTQYF. CDR3 DNA: TGTGCCAGCAGCTTCTCCTATAACTGGTATACGCAGTATTTT.

The CDR3 bases are TGTGCCATCAGTGATACCCTCACAGGGTTTGCAAACTATGGCTACACCTTC. Residues: CAISDTLTGFANYGYTF. The genes are TRBV10-3 and TRBJ1-2, with a tentative D call TRBD1 (6 bases). Germline V lookup: CDR1 ENHRY, CDR2 SYGVKD. The CDR3 is 17 residues long. V was clipped by 3 bases and J by 2 bases, with 19 bases between them.

The chain combines TRBV27 with TRBJ2-5; weak D call: TRBD2 (5 bases). The J call may be mistaken, given a closer DNA end match to TRBJ2-7. The length of the CDR3 is 15 residues. Germline V lookup: CDR1 MNHEY, CDR2 SMNVEV (reference sequence). CDR3 region: CASSLSVPGSREQYF. CDR3 coding DNA: TGTGCCAGCAGTTTATCAGTCCCGGGGTCCCGCGAGCAGTACTTC.

This clonotype was seen a few times. This rearrangement joins TRBV10-3 to TRBJ2-1, with 7 bases fitting TRBD1. This CDR3 has 16 residues. The germline V gene has CDR1 ENHRY and CDR2 SYGVKD. The V segment lost 7 bases and the J segment 0 bases; nucleotides outside the gene matches: 9. Here the CDR3 DNA reads TGTGCCATCACCAGACAGGGTCAGAGCTCCTACAATGAGCAGTTCTTC. This sequence encodes CAITRQGQSSYNEQFF.

This clonotype appeared a few times. The chain combines TRBV4-2 with TRBJ2-7; maybe TRBD1 (5 bases). V was cut by 6 bases and J by 3 bases, with 12 bases left in between. This CDR3 is built from 13 residues. Germline values: CDR1 LGHNA, CDR2 YNFKEQ. This CDR3 reads CASRHTTDYEQYF. The CDR3 DNA sequence: TGTGCCAGCAGACATACGACAGACTACGAGCAGTACTTC.

V is TRBV11-2 and J is TRBJ1-2; 7 bases map to TRBD1. V trimming: 4 bases; J trimming: 4 bases; junction bases outside the gene matches: 18. Germline CDR1 reads SGHAT; CDR2 reads FQNNGV. CDR3 length: 18 amino acids. The chain's CDR3 is CASSSPPDRLRDFYGYTF. The CDR3, as DNA: TGTGCCAGCAGCTCACCGCCGGACAGGCTCAGAGACTTCTATGGCTACACCTTC.

The rearrangement joins TRBV29-1 to TRBJ2-7; the match to TRBD2 covers 9 bases. The germline V gene has CDR1 SQVTM and CDR2 ANQGSEA. J gave up 2 bases and V 4 bases, and 0 bases lay outside the gene matches. There are 12 residues in the CDR3. CDR3 coding DNA: TGCAGCGTTGGCGGGGGGGCCTACGAGCAGTACTTC. This encodes CSVGGGAYEQYF.

The chain is built from TRBV7-2 and TRBJ1-2; TRBD1 matches at 9 bases. Per germline, CDR1 SGHTA and CDR2 FQGNSA. The CDR3 has 13 amino acids. Germline trimming cut 5 bases from V and 9 bases from J; bases unmatched to any gene: 7. CDR3 in amino acids: CTSSMLQGASYTF. The CDR3 region has the DNA TGTACCAGCAGCATGTTACAGGGGGCCAGCTACACCTTC. The whole variable domain, remainder taken from reference TRBV7-2 and TRBJ1-2, is GAGVSQSPSNKVTEKGKDVELRCDPISGHTALYWYRQSLGQGLEFLIYFQGNSAPDKSGLPSDRFSAERTGGSVSTLTIQRTQQEDSAVYLCTSSMLQGASYTFGSGTRLTVV.

About this clonotype itself: A read error may be the cause here, since a much bigger clone is one base away. J is TRBJ1-1 and V is TRBV4-3; the D is unclear. The CDR3 is 18 residues long. The germline gives CDR1 LGHNA, CDR2 YSLEER. The CDR3 loop reads CVSSQDNDRPQLHTEAFF. Here the CDR3 DNA reads TGCGTCAGCAGCCAAGATAACGACCGGCCGCAGCTCCACACTGAAGCTTTCTTT.

This clonotype was detected a few times. This chain joins TRBV20-1 and TRBJ2-7; D unclear. V lost 5 bases to trimming and J lost 0 bases, with 11 bases between them. The CDR3 sequence is 13 residues long. Germline loops: CDR1 DFQATT, CDR2 SNEGSKA (reference sequence). CDR3 residues: CSAGDRTSYEQYF. As DNA, the CDR3 is TGCAGTGCTGGCGACCGAACCTCCTACGAGCAGTACTTC.

The J gene is TRBJ2-2, the V gene TRBV6-1; D not certain. CDR1 is MNHNS, CDR2 SASEGT, per germline. V shed 2 bases and J shed 5 bases, with 3 bases lying between them. This CDR3 contains 12 residues. The CDR3 coding sequence is TGTGCCAGCAGTGAAAGTACCGGGGAGCTGTTTTTT. Translated, it gives CASSESTGELFF.

The chain is built from TRBV24-1 and TRBJ2-3, with TRBD2 matching over 12 bases. J gave up 0 bases and V 3 bases, and 6 bases lay outside the gene matches. CDR1 and CDR2 (germline): KGHDR, SFDVKD. The CDR3 runs 18 residues. CDR3 residues: CATSDRTSGGPSTDTQYF. CDR3 bases: TGTGCCACCAGTGATAGAACTAGCGGGGGGCCTAGCACAGATACGCAGTATTTT.

The rearrangement links TRBV5-1 to TRBJ2-3, with 9 bases fitting TRBD2. Germline assignment: CDR1 SGHRS and CDR2 YFSETQ. The length of the CDR3 is 15 residues. With 4 bases clipped from V and 5 bases from J, the junction kept 8 bases outside the gene matches. As DNA, the CDR3 is TGCGCCAGCAGCAGGGGACTAGCCCTTTTAGATACGCAGTATTTT. The encoded protein is CASSRGLALLDTQYF.